A selection of T cell receptor beta chains follows, all from one sample in a study of naive and memory T cell subsets. From the UMI-ligation and nested PCR reads, TCRdb called clonotypes with MiXCR, one entry per CDR3 protein. Among 98,000 or so distinct CDR3 sequences listed, roughly 12% were seen once. The sample comprised naive CD4+ T cells from blood. These receptors were obtained from a human donor in good health. Each CDR3 is given with its conserved first and last residue. D genes are given only for firm matches. Rows may omit the clone size; those that give it use once, few, many or a size class.

j_call d_call clone_size v_call cdr3_nt cdr3_aa
TRBJ1-2 - few TRBV2 TGTGCCAGCAGTGAGAAAGCCGGACCTCTTCGGGGCTACACCTTC CASSEKAGPLRGYTF
TRBJ2-7 - many TRBV20-1 TGCAGTGCTAGCGGTCCGTCTAACTACGAGCAGTACTTC CSASGPSNYEQYF
TRBJ2-2 - - TRBV6-5 TGTGCCAGTTCAGCCACGGGGAACACCGGGGAGCTGTTTTTT CASSATGNTGELFF
TRBJ1-5 - - TRBV3-1 TGTGCCAGCAGCGCCGGTGGGGGTAACCAGCCCCAGCATTTT CASSAGGGNQPQHF
TRBJ2-1 TRBD1 few TRBV6-2/TRBV6-3 TGTGCCAGCAGATGGACAGGCCCTAACAATGAGCAGTTCTTC CASRWTGPNNEQFF
TRBJ1-2 - few TRBV7-9 TGTGCCAGCAGCTTGGTCCTCTTAACAGGGACCCATGGCTACACCTTC CASSLVLLTGTHGYTF
TRBJ2-5 - - TRBV15 TGTGCCACCAGCAGAGATTTAGCGGAACCCCAAGAGACCCAGTACTTC CATSRDLAEPQETQYF
TRBJ2-2 - many TRBV30 TGTGCCTGGAGAGGCGGGGAGCTGTTTTTT CAWRGGELFF
TRBJ2-7 TRBD2 few TRBV12-3/TRBV12-4 TGTGCCAGCAGCCCACTAGCGGGTTACGCCTACGAGCAGTACTTC CASSPLAGYAYEQYF
TRBJ2-7 TRBD1 few TRBV19 TGTGCCAGTAGTATCCCAGGACAGGGGGCCTACGAGCAGTACTTC CASSIPGQGAYEQYF
TRBJ2-3 TRBD1 - TRBV27 TGTGCCAGCAGTCCGAGACAGGGCGGGCTCGCAGATACGCAGTATTTT CASSPRQGGLADTQYF
TRBJ1-1 TRBD1 - TRBV20-1 TGCAGTGCTAGGGTGGCGGCCAACAGGGGACCTAACACTGAAGCTTTCTTT CSARVAANRGPNTEAFF
TRBJ2-1 - many TRBV29-1 TGCAGCGGGGCGAAGGGGCCGGGGGCCTACAATGAGCAGTTCTTC CSGAKGPGAYNEQFF
TRBJ1-3 - few TRBV7-9 TGTGCCAGCAGCTTACTGCAGAACACCATATATTTT CASSLLQNTIYF
TRBJ2-3 - few TRBV19 TGTGCCACCCGGTCCAGGGGTGGGACAGATACGCAGTATTTT CATRSRGGTDTQYF
TRBJ2-3 - - TRBV5-6 TGTGCCAGCAGCTTGTGGCCCATTAGCACAGATACGCAGTATTTT CASSLWPISTDTQYF
TRBJ2-5 - - TRBV30 TGTGCCTGGAGTGTAGGGCTAGTCGAGACCCAGTACTTC CAWSVGLVETQYF
TRBJ2-7 - - TRBV7-9 TGTGCCAGCAGCTCCAGGGGACACCCCTACGAGCAGTACTTC CASSSRGHPYEQYF
TRBJ1-5 - - TRBV6-6 TGTGCCAGCAGTCAACCCGGGACCGTCGCGCATTTT CASSQPGTVAHF
TRBJ2-5 - - TRBV5-6 TGTGCCAGCAGCCCGGCGGGCGGGGAGACCCAGTACTTC CASSPAGGETQYF
TRBJ2-3 - few TRBV29-1 TGCAGCGTTGATGAAGGTTCAGATACGCAGTATTTT CSVDEGSDTQYF
TRBJ2-5 - few TRBV7-2 TGTGCCAGCAGTGTAGCGGTGAGAGGGACCCAGTACTTC CASSVAVRGTQYF
TRBJ2-5 - - TRBV4-2 TGTGCCAGCAGCCCCTTGAGGAGAAGGGAGACCCAGTACTTC CASSPLRRRETQYF
TRBJ2-3 - few TRBV28 TGTGCCAGCAGCTCTCGGGGGGCCAACACAGATACGCAGTATTTT CASSSRGANTDTQYF
TRBJ1-1 - few TRBV5-1 TGCGCCAGCAGCTTGCCAGGGATGAACACTGAAGCTTTCTTT CASSLPGMNTEAFF
TRBJ2-1 TRBD2 few TRBV19 TGTGCCAGTCGACTAGCGGGCCGCTACAATGAGCAGTTCTTC CASRLAGRYNEQFF
TRBJ1-2 - - TRBV30 TGTGCCTGGAGCCGGAACAGTCCTAACTATGGCTACACCTTC CAWSRNSPNYGYTF
TRBJ2-2 - few TRBV20-1 TGCAGTGCCCCAAAGGACAGGAACACCGGGGAGCTGTTTTTT CSAPKDRNTGELFF
TRBJ2-7 - - TRBV7-2 TGTGCCAGCAGCTTAGGGCAAAACTCTCAGCAGTACTTC CASSLGQNSQQYF
TRBJ2-5 TRBD2 - TRBV6-6 TGTGCCAGCAGTACCCCAACTAGCGGGCAAAACCAAGAGACCCAGTACTTC CASSTPTSGQNQETQYF
TRBJ2-5 TRBD2 many TRBV5-1 TGCGCCAGCAGCTGGACTAGCGGGGGCCAGAAAGAGACCCAGTACTTC CASSWTSGGQKETQYF
TRBJ2-7 TRBD2 few TRBV13 TGTGCCAGCAGCCCGGTCCCAACTAGCGGGAGGACCGAGCAGTACTTC CASSPVPTSGRTEQYF
TRBJ1-1 - few TRBV20-1 TGCAGTGCTAGAGTGGACAGCTCGAACACTGAAGCTTTCTTT CSARVDSSNTEAFF
TRBJ2-7 TRBD2 many TRBV20-1 TGCAGTGCTAGAGATCCCCAACGGCTAGCGGGAGGCCGCGACGAGCAGTACTTC CSARDPQRLAGGRDEQYF
TRBJ2-1 TRBD2 - TRBV30 TGTGCCTGCCGGGGACTAGCTAACAATGAGCAGTTCTTC CACRGLANNEQFF
TRBJ1-1 TRBD1 - TRBV6-2/TRBV6-3 TGTGCCAGCAGTTCCACACCAGGGGGCGAGAACACTGAAGCTTTCTTT CASSSTPGGENTEAFF
TRBJ2-7 - few TRBV12-3/TRBV12-4 TGTGCCAGCACCCCAACGGGCGGCTACGAGCAGTACTTC CASTPTGGYEQYF
TRBJ1-6 - few TRBV28 TGTGCCAGCACCCCAAGGACAGCAGCTAATTCACCCCTCCACTTT CASTPRTAANSPLHF
TRBJ1-2 - - TRBV7-6 TGTGCCAGCAGCTTAGGACAGGCGACTAACTATGGCTACACCTTC CASSLGQATNYGYTF
TRBJ2-1 - once TRBV7-3 TGTACCAGCAGCTTAAATCAAGGGAACTTCAACGAGCAGTTCTTC CTSSLNQGNFNEQFF
TRBJ1-2 - - TRBV20-1 TGCAGTGCCCCCAAAGAGGAGTTAACTAACTATGGCTACACCTTC CSAPKEELTNYGYTF
TRBJ2-3 - many TRBV20-1 TGCAGTGCTAGAGTGATTGGGAGCGGAAGCACAGATACGCAGTATTTT CSARVIGSGSTDTQYF
TRBJ1-4 - - TRBV7-9 TGTGCCAGCAGCCCCGCCAGGACGAATAATGAAAAACTGTTTTTT CASSPARTNNEKLFF
TRBJ1-1 - - TRBV2 TGTGCCAGCAGTGAGATCCCCACCAACGGTGAAGCTTTCTTT CASSEIPTNGEAFF
TRBJ2-2 - - TRBV29-1 TGCAGCGCGCCCTCCGGGACAACGTTCGCGAACACCGGGGAGCTGTTTTTT CSAPSGTTFANTGELFF
TRBJ2-3 - - TRBV14 TGTGCCAGCAGCCCGGCCCGGCAGGAGAGCACAGATACGCAGTATTTT CASSPARQESTDTQYF
TRBJ1-5 TRBD1 many TRBV6-2/TRBV6-3 TGTGCCAGCAATTTTCCCGGGACAGGGAATCAGCCCCAGCATTTT CASNFPGTGNQPQHF
TRBJ1-2 - few TRBV20-1 TGCAGTGCCCCAACCAGAAGGAGAGCTAACTATGGCTACACCTTC CSAPTRRRANYGYTF
TRBJ2-5 - few TRBV7-2 TGTGCCAGCAGCCTCAGCCTAGGGCTTCTAGAGACCCAGTACTTC CASSLSLGLLETQYF